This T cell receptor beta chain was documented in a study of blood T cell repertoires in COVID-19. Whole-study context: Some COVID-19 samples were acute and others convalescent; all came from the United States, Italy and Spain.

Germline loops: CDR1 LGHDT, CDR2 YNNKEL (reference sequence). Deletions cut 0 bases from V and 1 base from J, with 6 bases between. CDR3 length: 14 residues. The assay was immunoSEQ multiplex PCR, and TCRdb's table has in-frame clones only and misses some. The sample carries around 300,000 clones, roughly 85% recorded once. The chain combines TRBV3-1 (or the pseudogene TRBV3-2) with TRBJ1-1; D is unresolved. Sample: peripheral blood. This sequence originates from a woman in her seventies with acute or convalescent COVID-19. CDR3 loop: CASSQDTRNTEAFF. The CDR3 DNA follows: TGTGCCAGCAGCCAAGATACGCGGAACACTGAAGCTTTCTTT.